The TCR beta chain described here comes from a study of long-term antiretroviral therapy in people with HIV. It was version v3.0 of the immunoSEQ assay that was run at survey level. Clones were read by immunoSEQ multiplex PCR, and TCRdb kept only the in-frame ones, dropping some. Among more than 20,000 clones listed, around 86% were seen once. V gave up 3 bases and J gave up 0 bases, with 5 bases separating them. The CDR3 runs to 13 residues. From germline, CDR1 is SEHNR and CDR2 FQNEAQ (reference sequence). The TCR originated in a woman in her 30s with HIV. The sample was unsorted PBMCs, taken 1.9 years after starting antiretroviral therapy. The chain recombines TRBV7-9 with TRBJ1-1; no clear D. CDR3 nucleotide sequence: TGTGCCAGCAGCTTGGCGCTGAACACTGAAGCTTTCTTT. Its protein product is CASSLALNTEAFF.